The T cell receptor (beta chain) under discussion was sequenced for a study of cytomegalovirus exposure and HLA in healthy donors. In the PCR, 60 Vbeta and 13 Jbeta primers were used. The protocol was immunoSEQ multiplex PCR, while the TCRdb copy is restricted to in-frame clones and leaves out a portion. The sample includes 150,000 or so clones, approximately 70% seen only once; the top ten take around 7%. This CDR3 spans 15 amino acids. Germline lookup yields CDR1 SGHAT and CDR2 FQNNGV. The trim removed 5 bases at V and 4 bases at J, leaving 7 bases unmatched. The TCR originated in a man aged 35 to 55 in good health and CMV-seropositive. Sequenced input: PBMCs. The chain combines TRBV11-2 with TRBJ2-2; 7 bases line up with TRBD2. The CDR3 loop reads CASSPRGGATGELFF. CDR3 in DNA: TGTGCCAGCAGCCCAAGGGGAGGGGCCACCGGGGAGCTGTTTTTT.